This TCR beta chain was retrieved from a study of identical twins. Whole-study findings and limits: Insertions were fewer in abundant cord blood beta clonotypes, whereas memory repertoires showed none of this pattern. Conclusions rested on cross-sectional statistics rather than following the same donors. Analyses based on zero insertions could be partly confounded by invariant MAIT and iNKT cells.

One entry per CDR3 protein, called by TCRdb with MiXCR from the 5' RACE reads. Among 750,000 to 950,000 distinct CDR3 sequences, roughly an eighth were seen once, and the ten largest hold around 1.5%. The CDR3 length is 13 residues. With 4 bases removed from V and 5 bases from J, the gap between germline ends came to 9 bases. Per the germline V gene, CDR1 is KGHDR and CDR2 is SFDVKD. This clonotype was recorded a few times. The antigen remains unidentified. These records were also assigned to another study, of yellow fever vaccine responses in identical twins. That source reports: Vaccine-induced T cell responses in twins were reportedly observed to appear partly convergent, partly personalized.

The chain combines TRBV24-1 with TRBJ2-3; D unclear. This TCR was sampled from a woman younger than 30 in good health. The sequenced sample was PBMCs. CDR3 sequence reads: CATSDPGGDTQYF. CDR3 DNA sequence: TGTGCCACCAGTGACCCGGGTGGAGATACGCAGTATTTT.